What follows is one T cell receptor beta chain and its context. The data were obtained in a study of cytomegalovirus exposure and HLA in healthy donors. The PCR had 60 Vbeta and 13 Jbeta primers. TCRdb keeps only in-frame clones here, not all; method: immunoSEQ multiplex PCR. The sample lists 200,000 or so clones, over 75% occurring once. The CDR3 has 15 residues. Trimming removed 5 bases from V and 7 bases from J; junction bases left unmatched: 8. From germline, CDR1 is MDHEN and CDR2 SYDVKM. This TCR was sampled from a boy aged 2 to 9 in good health and CMV-seronegative. Sequenced: PBMCs. This rearrangement joins TRBV28 to TRBJ1-6; 7 bases align to TRBD1. CDR3 amino acids: CASSGGQAWNSPLHF. DNA of the CDR3: TGTGCCAGCAGTGGCGGACAGGCTTGGAATTCACCCCTCCACTTT.